A single sample is the source of the 26 T cell receptor beta chains below, sequenced in a study of blood T cell repertoires in COVID-19. The data were produced by immunoSEQ multiplex PCR, yet TCRdb's version contains in-frame clones alone and is incomplete. The sample lists 25,000 to 35,000 clones, around 89% occurring once. The sample comprised peripheral blood. These receptors all come from a human donor in a cohort sampled during active COVID-19.

This clone occurred once. The junction and the germline gene differ at one end; a read error may be behind it. The chain employs TRBV7-7 and TRBJ2-3; TRBD2 might be the D (5 bases). This CDR3 spans 15 amino acids. The germline gives CDR1 SSHAT, CDR2 FNYEAQ (reference sequence). CDR3 protein: CASSPGVAPTDTQYF. The CDR3 region has the DNA TGTGCTAGCAGTCCCGGGGTAGCCCCCACAGATACGCAGTATTTT.

A note on this clone: Relative to the germline gene, one junction end is altered; a read error may explain this. This chain links TRBV5-6 with TRBJ2-7, with TRBD2 identical over 9 bases. The germline V gene encodes CDR1 SGHDT and CDR2 YYEEEE. The CDR3 runs to 16 residues. The CDR3 protein is CASSLASGTSSHEQYF. CDR3 nucleotide sequence: TGTGCCAGCAGCTTGGCTAGCGGGACTAGCTCCCACGAGCAGTACTTC.

The CDR3 loop is CASSTPGSGANVLTF. CDR3 bases: TGTGCCAGTAGTACTCCAGGGTCTGGGGCCAACGTCCTGACTTTC. The genes are TRBV19 and TRBJ2-6; the D gene is possibly TRBD1 (5 bases). Per germline, CDR1 LNHDA and CDR2 SQIVND (reference sequence). The CDR3 covers 15 residues. With 4 bases removed from V and 1 base from J, the gap between germline ends came to 8 bases.

This chain links TRBV28 with TRBJ2-4; TRBD1 might be the D (5 bases). The ends were cut back, 4 bases at V and 2 bases at J, with 6 bases in the middle. CDR1 is MDHEN and CDR2 is SYDVKM in the germline V gene. This CDR3 is 13 amino acids long. CDR3 residues: CASSSGSKNIQYF. The CDR3 region has the DNA TGTGCCAGCAGTTCAGGGTCCAAAAACATTCAGTACTTC.

The chain couples TRBV18 to TRBJ2-7; 12 nucleotides match TRBD1. CDR3 size: 17 residues. J lost 6 bases, V lost 2 bases, and 11 bases had no gene match. The germline CDR1 and CDR2 sequences are KGHSH and LQKENI. This CDR3 reads CASSPLGPGTGGGEQYF. CDR3 coding DNA: TGTGCCAGCTCACCATTGGGACCCGGGACAGGGGGCGGCGAGCAGTACTTC. The entire variable domain, with the rest obtained from reference TRBV18 and TRBJ2-7, is as follows: NAGVMQNPRHLVRRRGQEARLRCSPMKGHSHVYWYRQLPEEGLKFMVYLQKENIIDESGMPKERFSAEFPKEGPSILRIQQVVRGDSAAYFCASSPLGPGTGGGEQYFGPGTRLTVT.

V is TRBV4-1 and J is TRBJ1-1; D is possibly TRBD1 (6 bases). The germline CDR1 and CDR2 sequences are MGHRA and YSYEKL. The length of the CDR3 is 15 residues. Trimming stripped 0 bases from V and 1 base from J, with 9 bases between. CDR3 nucleotide sequence: TGCGCCAGCAGCCAAGAGGGACACCAGAACACTGAAGCTTTCTTT. This codes for CASSQEGHQNTEAFF.

The chain has TRBV7-6 and TRBJ2-3; 11 bases are shared with TRBD1. This CDR3 spans 16 amino acids. Germline values: CDR1 SGHVS, CDR2 FNYEAQ. J lost 10 bases, V lost 5 bases, and 14 bases had no gene match. The chain's CDR3 is CASSKNPGQGGLAQYF. The CDR3 coding sequence is TGTGCCAGCAGCAAGAATCCGGGACAGGGGGGCCTGGCGCAGTATTTT.

The rearrangement uses TRBV19 and TRBJ1-4; D is perhaps TRBD1 (5 bases). CDR1 and CDR2 (germline): LNHDA, SQIVND (reference sequence). V was clipped by 3 bases and J by 5 bases, with 22 bases between them. There are 18 residues in the CDR3. The CDR3 loop is CASSIFEGLRRNNEKLFF. The CDR3 bases are TGTGCCAGTAGTATCTTTGAGGGACTACGGCGTAACAATGAAAAACTGTTTTTT.

V is TRBV19 and J is TRBJ1-1; TRBD1 aligns across 10 bases. The junction had 1 base not matched to a gene; V was cut back by 8 bases and J by 4 bases. CDR3 length: 12 amino acids. Germline V gene sequence: CDR1 LNHDA, CDR2 SQIVND (reference sequence). CDR3 bases: TGTGCCAGTGGGGACAGGGGCACTGAAGCTTTCTTT. It yields the protein CASGDRGTEAFF.

The chain is built from TRBV4-1 and TRBJ2-3; 7 bases align to TRBD2. CDR3 length: 16 amino acids. Trimming removed 4 bases from V and 1 base from J; junction bases left unmatched: 8. Germline V gene sequence: CDR1 MGHRA, CDR2 YSYEKL. The CDR3 region has the DNA TGCGCCAGCAGCCCTCTCGGGGGGACGCGCACAGATACGCAGTATTTT. Translating gives CASSPLGGTRTDTQYF.

The chain has TRBV7-2 and TRBJ2-2, with 11 bases aligning to TRBD2. The CDR3 runs 16 residues. From germline, CDR1 is SGHTA and CDR2 FQGNSA. The junction had 10 bases not matched to a gene; V was cut back by 5 bases and J by 8 bases. CDR3 in amino acids: CASSLGTSGRRGELFF. The CDR3 bases are TGTGCCAGCAGCCTCGGGACTAGCGGTCGCAGGGGGGAGCTGTTTTTT.

The V call is TRBV28, the J call TRBJ1-5; no firm D call. With 3 bases removed from V and 0 bases from J, the gap between germline ends came to 15 bases. This CDR3 has 17 amino acids. Per germline, CDR1 MDHEN and CDR2 SYDVKM. CDR3 in DNA: TGTGCCAGCAGTTTTAAGAGCAAGTTCTTTAGCAATCAGCCCCAGCATTTT. Protein sequence: CASSFKSKFFSNQPQHF.

The chain has TRBV19 and TRBJ2-1, with unresolved D. Germline CDR1 reads LNHDA; CDR2 reads SQIVND (reference sequence). CDR3 size: 10 residues. Trimming stripped 10 bases from V and 9 bases from J, with 10 bases between. CDR3 residues: CATEHGEQFF. In DNA, the CDR3 is TGTGCCACGGAGCACGGTGAGCAGTTCTTC.

V gene TRBV27 combines with J gene TRBJ2-1, with D perhaps matching TRBD2 (5 bases). The germline V gene has CDR1 MNHEY and CDR2 SMNVEV (reference sequence). This CDR3 spans 15 amino acids. V lost 5 bases to trimming and J lost 2 bases, with 13 bases between them. The DNA of the CDR3 is TGTGCCAGCAGTCCCGCGGAGCGGCCCTACAATGAGCAGTTCTTC. Translating it yields CASSPAERPYNEQFF.

The chain carries TRBV28 and TRBJ2-7; D may be TRBD1 (5 bases). CDR3 length: 14 residues. The V end was cut by 7 bases, the J end by 4 bases, with 17 bases between. The germline V gene encodes CDR1 MDHEN and CDR2 SYDVKM. The CDR3 nucleotides read TGTGCCAGCACCCGCTCAGGGTTGCGGTACGAGCAGTACTTC. Amino acid sequence: CASTRSGLRYEQYF. Looking up the rest from reference TRBV28 and TRBJ2-7 gives the full variable domain: DVKVTQSSRYLVKRTGEKVFLECVQDMDHENMFWYRQDPGLGLRLIYFSYDVKMKEKGDIPEGYSVSREKKERFSLILESASTNQTSMYLCASTRSGLRYEQYFGPGTRLTVT.

This chain links TRBV6-5 with TRBJ2-1; 7 bases match TRBD1. The CDR3 is 16 amino acids. In germline, CDR1 is MNHEY, CDR2 SVGAGI. V lost 0 bases, J lost 0 bases, and 2 bases stayed unmatched. The CDR3 loop reads CASSYSGTASYNEQFF. CDR3 DNA sequence: TGTGCCAGCAGTTACTCCGGGACAGCCTCCTACAATGAGCAGTTCTTC.

For the CDR3, the DNA is TGTGCCAGCAGCGCAACCCCCGGGACTAGCGGGGGAACCTACGAGCAGTACTTC. It codes for CASSATPGTSGGTYEQYF. The rearrangement uses TRBV5-4 and TRBJ2-7; TRBD2 aligns across 14 bases. Germline V gives CDR1 SGHNT, CDR2 YYREEE (reference sequence). This CDR3 contains 18 residues. The V segment lost 4 bases and the J segment 2 bases; nucleotides outside the gene matches: 11.

The chain couples TRBV21-1 to TRBJ2-2; the D call TRBD2 from the table was never checked on the DNA. TRBV21-1 is tagged as a pseudogene. The CDR3 is made up of 14 amino acids. The chain's CDR3 is CASKPGTSVVELFF. The CDR3 nucleotides read TGTGCCTCAAAACCCGGGACTAGCGTGGTGGAGCTGTTTTTT.

This sequence joins TRBV11-2 and TRBJ1-2, with TRBD1 matching over 7 bases. This CDR3 spans 15 amino acids. CDR1 SGHAT and CDR2 FQNNGV come from the germline V gene. Trimming cost V 4 bases and J 0 bases; bases outside gene matches: 5. CDR3 protein: CASSSYRGPNYGYTF. CDR3 DNA sequence: TGTGCCAGCAGCTCATACAGGGGACCTAACTATGGCTACACCTTC.

V usage is TRBV18 and J usage is TRBJ2-5; D call uncertain. CDR3 length equals 12 residues. CDR1 is KGHSH and CDR2 is LQKENI in the germline V gene. Trimming took off 4 bases at V and 2 bases at J, with 5 bases between the two ends. The CDR3 reads CASSRAQETQYF. For the CDR3, the DNA is TGTGCCAGCTCACGAGCGCAAGAGACCCAGTACTTC. The full variable domain, rest sourced from reference TRBV18 and TRBJ2-5, is NAGVMQNPRHLVRRRGQEARLRCSPMKGHSHVYWYRQLPEEGLKFMVYLQKENIIDESGMPKERFSAEFPKEGPSILRIQQVVRGDSAAYFCASSRAQETQYFGPGTRLLVL.

The chain couples TRBV6-2 or TRBV6-3 to TRBJ2-3; 12 bases line up with TRBD2. V lost 6 bases, J lost 1 base, and 5 bases stayed unmatched. Germline loops: CDR1 MNHEY, CDR2 SVGEGT. This CDR3 region has 16 residues. This chain's CDR3 is CASSRLAGVGTDTQYF. In DNA, the CDR3 is TGTGCCAGCAGCCGACTAGCGGGGGTTGGCACAGATACGCAGTATTTT.

In this sample, this clone turned up a few times. V and J are TRBV10-3 and TRBJ1-3, with unresolved D. This CDR3 is 15 amino acids long. The germline gives CDR1 ENHRY, CDR2 SYGVKD. Trimming removed 6 bases at V and 0 bases at J, with 12 bases between. The CDR3 bases are TGTGCCATCAGCCAGACACCGAGCTCTGGAAACACCATATATTTT. It is translated as CAISQTPSSGNTIYF.

The rearrangement links TRBV3-1 (or the pseudogene TRBV3-2) to TRBJ1-3; no definite D call. The germline V gene has CDR1 LGHDT and CDR2 YNNKEL (reference sequence). The CDR3 runs to 14 residues. The germline V and J ends were trimmed by 2 bases and 3 bases, with 8 bases remaining between them. The CDR3 protein is CASSQTVVGNTIYF. The CDR3 bases are TGTGCCAGCAGCCAAACCGTAGTTGGAAACACCATATATTTT.

The J gene is TRBJ1-2, the V gene TRBV9; 9 bases agree with TRBD1. Germline loops: CDR1 SGDLS, CDR2 YYNGEE. J lost 4 bases, V lost 0 bases, and 7 bases had no gene match. The CDR3 loop spans 16 amino acids. The CDR3 is CASSVAGGGQGYGYTF. The CDR3 DNA is TGTGCCAGCAGCGTAGCGGGTGGGGGACAGGGCTATGGCTACACCTTC.

The chain couples TRBV9 to TRBJ2-5; the match to TRBD2 covers 7 bases. The length of the CDR3 is 14 residues. V was pared by 1 base and J by 2 bases, with 2 bases of the junction left unmatched. Per the germline V gene, CDR1 is SGDLS and CDR2 is YYNGEE. The CDR3 reads CASSVRGEQETQYF. CDR3 nucleotides: TGTGCCAGCAGCGTACGGGGGGAGCAAGAGACCCAGTACTTC.

Only a few counts were recorded for this clone. The chain combines TRBV5-1 with TRBJ2-7; TRBD1 is a possible D gene (5 bases). There are 18 residues in the CDR3. The V gene's germline CDR1 is SGHRS and CDR2 YFSETQ. Deletions cut 0 bases from V and 1 base from J, with 20 bases between. CDR3 amino acids: CASSLAGQRSKGSYEQYF. In nucleotides, the CDR3 is TGCGCCAGCAGCTTGGCAGGTCAGCGCTCCAAGGGGTCCTACGAGCAGTACTTC.